This T cell receptor (beta chain) emerged from a study of T cells in localized non-small cell lung cancer. V dropped 6 bases and J dropped 6 bases, with 12 bases sitting between them. The CDR3 is 12 residues long. Looked up from germline, CDR1 is SGHTS and CDR2 is YDEGEE. Assay used: immunoSEQ multiplex PCR; TCRdb lists only in-frame clones, some missing. Found here are 70,000 to 85,000 clones, approximately 88% of them singletons; the top ten hold approximately 1.2%. V is TRBV5-8 and J is TRBJ1-2; D is unclear. This receptor was obtained from a female donor over 55 with stage I lung adenocarcinoma. Specimen: peripheral blood, collected before any cancer treatment. DNA of the CDR3: TGTGCCAGCACCCTTGTCGGGGATGGCTACACCTTC. Protein product: CASTLVGDGYTF. Looking up the rest from reference TRBV5-8 and TRBJ1-2 gives the full variable domain: EAGVTQSPTHLIKTRGQQATLRCSPISGHTSVYWYQQALGLGLQFLLWYDEGEERNRGNFPPRFSGRQFPNYSSELNVNALELEDSALYLCASTLVGDGYTFGSGTRLTVV.